A selection of T cell receptor beta chains follows, all from one sample in a study of regulatory T cells in long-lasting Graves disease. MiXCR, run by TCRdb on the multiplex PCR reads, gives a single entry per CDR3 protein. The sample gives about 240,000 distinct CDR3 sequences, 20% to 25% of which show up once; around 13% is in the top ten. The sequencing here drew on peripheral blood mononuclear cells (PBMCs), taken at new diagnosis, from a patient treated with antithyroid drugs. The source is a female donor with Graves disease. CDR3s include the opening cysteine and the closing phenylalanine or tryptophan. D genes are given only for firm matches. Clone size is stated in some rows and not others, as once, few, many or a class when expanded.

cdr3_aa	cdr3_nt	j_call	d_call	v_call	clone_size
CASSATSGGWNEQFF	TGTGCCAGCAGTGCGACTAGCGGGGGCTGGAATGAGCAGTTCTTC	TRBJ2-1	TRBD2	TRBV12-3/TRBV12-4	.
CTSSLGTGYNEQFF	TGTACCAGTAGTCTCGGGACGGGGTACAATGAGCAGTTCTTC	TRBJ2-1	.	TRBV19	.
CASSRGGVNTDTQYF	TGTGCCAGCAGCCGAGGGGGGGTCAACACAGATACGCAGTATTTT	TRBJ2-3	.	TRBV7-9	.
CASSTWTAPAYEQYF	TGTGCCAGCAGCACCTGGACAGCCCCGGCCTACGAGCAGTACTTC	TRBJ2-7	.	TRBV11-2	many
CASSQDPIMSGGIQYEQFF	TGCGCCAGCAGCCAAGACCCCATAATGAGCGGGGGAATACAATATGAGCAGTTCTTC	TRBJ2-1	TRBD2	TRBV4-3	many
CASSSKRQGSDTQYF	TGTGCCAGCAGTTCTAAACGACAGGGGAGCGATACGCAGTATTTT	TRBJ2-3	TRBD1	TRBV6-5	many
CASSTGLAGGATDTQYF	TGTGCCAGCAGTACAGGACTAGCGGGAGGGGCCACAGATACGCAGTATTTT	TRBJ2-3	TRBD2	TRBV6-2/TRBV6-3	.
CASSLLVTSGSYEQYF	TGTGCCAGCAGCTTGTTAGTGACTAGCGGCTCCTACGAGCAGTACTTC	TRBJ2-7	TRBD2	TRBV5-5	.
CASSQGRTGLQYF	TGTGCCAGCAGCCAAGGGAGGACAGGGCTTCAGTACTTC	TRBJ2-4	TRBD1	TRBV3-1	many
CASSPGDSKNYGYTF	TGTGCCAGCAGCCCGGGGGACAGCAAAAACTATGGCTACACCTTC	TRBJ1-2	TRBD1	TRBV7-2	many
CSAAAGSPYEQYF	TGCAGTGCGGCGGCCGGTTCCCCCTACGAGCAGTACTTC	TRBJ2-7	.	TRBV20-1	few
CAWSATSNGEAFF	TGTGCCTGGAGTGCAACCTCGAACGGTGAAGCTTTCTTT	TRBJ1-1	.	TRBV30	many
CASSPERGRTSSTDTQYF	TGTGCCAGCTCACCAGAACGAGGGAGGACGTCTAGCACAGATACGCAGTATTTT	TRBJ2-3	.	TRBV18	many
CASASAENTEAFF	TGCGCCAGCGCCTCGGCCGAGAACACTGAAGCTTTCTTT	TRBJ1-1	.	TRBV6-1	many
CEKVGGCTF	TGTGAAAAGGTAGGAGGCTGCACCTTC	TRBJ1-2	.	TRBV19	.
CASRENRGRIGYTF	TGTGCCAGCAGAGAAAATCGGGGGCGTATAGGCTACACCTTC	TRBJ1-2	.	TRBV6-1	.
CASSESRDRGHEQYF	TGTGCCAGCAGTGAATCTAGGGACAGGGGACACGAGCAGTACTTC	TRBJ2-7	TRBD1	TRBV2	many
CASSIMGQVEQPQHF	TGTGCCAGCAGCATAATGGGACAGGTGGAACAGCCCCAGCATTTT	TRBJ1-5	TRBD1	TRBV27	few